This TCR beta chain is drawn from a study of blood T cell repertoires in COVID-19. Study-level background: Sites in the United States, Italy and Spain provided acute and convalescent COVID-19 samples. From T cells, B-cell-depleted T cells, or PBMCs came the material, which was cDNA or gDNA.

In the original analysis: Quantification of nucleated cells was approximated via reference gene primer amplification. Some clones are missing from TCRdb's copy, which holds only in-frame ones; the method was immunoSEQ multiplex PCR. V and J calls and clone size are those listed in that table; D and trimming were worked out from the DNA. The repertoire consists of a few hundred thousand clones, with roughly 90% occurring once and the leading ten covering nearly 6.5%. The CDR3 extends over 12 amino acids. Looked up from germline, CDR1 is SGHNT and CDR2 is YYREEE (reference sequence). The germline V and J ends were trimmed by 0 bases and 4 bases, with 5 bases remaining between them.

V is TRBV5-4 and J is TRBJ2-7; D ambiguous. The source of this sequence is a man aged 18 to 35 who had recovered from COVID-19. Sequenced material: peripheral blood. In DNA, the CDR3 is TGTGCCAGCAGCTTGGACCAGTACGAGCAGTACTTC. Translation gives CASSLDQYEQYF.